These 26 T cell receptor beta chains came from one sample sequenced in a study of blood T cell repertoires in COVID-19. The method was immunoSEQ multiplex PCR; TCRdb's version includes in-frame clones alone and lacks a portion of them. The sample shows around 160,000 clones, 80% to 95% of them seen only once. Sequences were obtained from peripheral blood. These receptor sequences come from a woman aged 55 to 70 with COVID-19, enrolled during active disease.

This chain uses TRBV9 with TRBJ2-5; TRBD2 matches 11 bases. Trimming at V came to 1 base and at J to 1 base, leaving 3 bases not matched to a gene. CDR1 is SGDLS, CDR2 YYNGEE, per germline. The CDR3 has 16 residues. This chain's CDR3 is CASSVTSGRSQETQYF. CDR3 DNA sequence: TGTGCCAGCAGCGTAACTAGCGGGAGATCCCAAGAGACCCAGTACTTC.

The V and J genes are TRBV18 and TRBJ1-2, with TRBD1 matching 7 bases. The length of the CDR3 is 14 residues. The junction had 7 bases not matched to a gene; V was cut back by 5 bases and J by 4 bases. The germline gives CDR1 KGHSH, CDR2 LQKENI. This CDR3 reads CASSGGTALYGYTF. The CDR3 bases are TGTGCCAGCTCAGGCGGGACAGCTCTCTATGGCTACACCTTC.

This clone occurred once. V and J are TRBV5-8 and TRBJ1-5; D possibly corresponds to TRBD1 (6 bases). Germline-derived CDR1 and CDR2 are SGHTS and YDEGEE. CDR3 size: 18 residues. V lost 2 bases and J 1 base, leaving 19 bases between the germline ends. The CDR3 DNA reads TGTGCCAGCAGCTTCATGACAGGATCGCCGGGGAGCAATCAGCCCCAGCATTTT. Encoded protein: CASSFMTGSPGSNQPQHF. The entire variable domain, with the rest obtained from reference TRBV5-8 and TRBJ1-5, is as follows: EAGVTQSPTHLIKTRGQQATLRCSPISGHTSVYWYQQALGLGLQFLLWYDEGEERNRGNFPPRFSGRQFPNYSSELNVNALELEDSALYLCASSFMTGSPGSNQPQHFGDGTRLSIL.

V and J are TRBV7-2 and TRBJ1-1; D is uncertain. CDR1 and CDR2 from the germline V gene are SGHTA and FQGNSA. V was clipped by 1 base and J by 3 bases, with 6 bases between them. The CDR3 consists of 13 residues. CDR3 residues: CASSLERDTEAFF. CDR3 coding DNA: TGTGCCAGCAGCTTAGAGCGAGACACTGAAGCTTTCTTT.

J is TRBJ2-7 and V is TRBV3-1 (or the pseudogene TRBV3-2); D remains unclear. Germline V gives CDR1 LGHDT, CDR2 YNNKEL (reference sequence). The CDR3 is 15 residues long. V was pared by 2 bases and J by 4 bases, with 15 bases between. CDR3 DNA sequence: TGTGCCAGCAGCCAAAGTTCAGAGGTTTCATACGAGCAGTACTTC. The encoded protein is CASSQSSEVSYEQYF.

The chain has TRBV5-6 and TRBJ1-2; TRBD1 might be the D (6 bases). Germline loops: CDR1 SGHDT, CDR2 YYEEEE. V lost 4 bases and J 6 bases, leaving 19 bases between the germline ends. This CDR3 contains 15 residues. CDR3 protein: CASSGETGRGNGYTF. The CDR3 DNA sequence: TGTGCCAGCAGCGGAGAGACAGGACGGGGAAATGGCTACACCTTC.

This chain joins TRBV7-9 and TRBJ2-1; 9 nucleotides agree with TRBD1. The J segment lost 5 bases and the V segment lost 3 bases, leaving 2 bases of the junction unmatched. This CDR3 is built from 14 residues. CDR1 and CDR2 from the germline V gene are SEHNR and FQNEAQ (reference sequence). The CDR3 region has the DNA TGTGCCAGCAGCTTTGACAGGGGGGACAATGAGCAGTTCTTC. It codes for CASSFDRGDNEQFF.

The CDR3 bases are TGTGCCAGCAGCGTAGAGAGCTCTGGAAACACCATATATTTT. It translates to CASSVESSGNTIYF. This rearrangement joins TRBV9 to TRBJ1-3; D unclear. The CDR3 loop spans 14 amino acids. Between the trimmed V and J ends, which lost 0 bases and 0 bases, there was a span of 4 bases. The V gene's germline CDR1 is SGDLS and CDR2 YYNGEE.

This chain links TRBV3-1 (or the pseudogene TRBV3-2) with TRBJ2-5, with D tentatively TRBD2 (7 bases). This CDR3 region has 18 residues. Germline CDR1 LGHDT, CDR2 YNNKEL (reference sequence). Trimming took off 4 bases at V and 3 bases at J, with 24 bases between the two ends. The CDR3 DNA follows: TGTGCCAGCAGCCGCCCTCGGCGGGGGCTGGCCCCCAAAGAGACCCAGTACTTC. Protein product: CASSRPRRGLAPKETQYF.

Worth noting for this clone: The sample carries other DNA sequences with the same CDR3. The rearrangement joins TRBV12-3 or TRBV12-4 to TRBJ1-5, with D possibly matching TRBD1 (6 bases). Trimming took 6 bases from V and 7 from J, leaving 13 bases between them. This CDR3 has 13 residues. This CDR3 is CASRRGGNQPQHF. CDR3 coding DNA: TGTGCCAGCAGACGAGGGGGAAACCAGCCCCAGCATTTT.

With respect to this clone: Different DNA sequences within this sample yield the same CDR3. The chain combines TRBV5-4 with TRBJ1-1; TRBD1 might be the D (5 bases). CDR1 and CDR2 from the germline V gene are SGHNT and YYREEE (reference sequence). This CDR3 has 13 residues. V lost 4 bases to trimming and J lost 2 bases, with 9 bases between them. The CDR3, as DNA: TGTGCCAGCAGCCGGGACTCTAACACTGAAGCTTTCTTT. It translates to CASSRDSNTEAFF.

CDR3 coding DNA: TGTGCCAGCAGTTACGGAGGGGGCCAGCCCCAGCATTTT. It translates to CASSYGGGQPQHF. J is TRBJ1-5 and V is TRBV6-6; 7 positions match TRBD1. Trimming cost V 2 bases and J 7 bases; bases outside gene matches: 2. Germline CDR1 MNHNY, CDR2 SVGAGI (reference sequence). This CDR3 comprises 13 residues.

The genes are TRBV3-1 (or the pseudogene TRBV3-2) and TRBJ1-2, with 8 bases lining up with TRBD1. After removal of 5 bases from V and 2 bases from J, the junction contained 7 bases not matched to a gene. Germline V lookup: CDR1 LGHDT, CDR2 YNNKEL (reference sequence). There are 15 residues in the CDR3. CDR3 sequence (DNA): TGTGCCAGCAGCTCACAGGGGGTTAAGAACTATGGCTACACCTTC. Protein sequence: CASSSQGVKNYGYTF.

The chain recombines TRBV13 with TRBJ1-6; 9 bases are a match to TRBD1. Trimming took 5 bases from V and 0 from J; bases not matched to a gene: 14. This CDR3 has 20 residues. Germline loops: CDR1 PRHDT, CDR2 FYEKMQ (reference sequence). CDR3 nucleotide sequence: TGTGCCAGCAGCCGTAAAACCGGGGACAGGGAGTACTCCTATAATTCACCCCTCCACTTT. Translating it yields CASSRKTGDREYSYNSPLHF.

The V gene is TRBV2, the J gene TRBJ1-2; D unclear. The CDR3 consists of 12 residues. Deletions cut 6 bases from V and 4 bases from J, with 9 bases between. Germline CDR1 and CDR2: SNHLY and FYNNEI. The CDR3 is CASSALVYGYTF. CDR3 DNA sequence: TGTGCCAGCAGCGCACTGGTCTATGGCTACACCTTC. Drawing the rest from reference TRBV2 and TRBJ1-2, the complete variable domain is EPEVTQTPSHQVTQMGQEVILRCVPISNHLYFYWYRQILGQKVEFLVSFYNNEISEKSEIFDDQFSVERPDGSNFTLKIRSTKLEDSAMYFCASSALVYGYTFGSGTRLTVV.

The chain has TRBV18 and TRBJ1-1; TRBD1 matches 7 bases. V lost 1 base to trimming and J lost 8 bases; unmatched junction nucleotides: 7. This CDR3 contains 14 residues. The germline V gene has CDR1 KGHSH and CDR2 LQKENI. CDR3 nucleotides: TGTGCCAGCTCACCACAGGACAGGCCGGTAGAAGCTTTCTTT. This gives the protein CASSPQDRPVEAFF.

V and J are TRBV5-1 and TRBJ2-1, with 12 positions matching TRBD2. Per germline, CDR1 SGHRS and CDR2 YFSETQ. CDR3 length: 17 residues. The ends lost 7 bases at V and 0 bases at J; junction bases unmatched: 8. CDR3 bases: TGCGCCAGCGGTATACTAGCGGGGGGCCTCTCCTACAATGAGCAGTTCTTC. Its translation is CASGILAGGLSYNEQFF.

The count of this clone is one. This chain links TRBV10-3 with TRBJ1-2; 9 positions match TRBD1. The CDR3 extends over 12 amino acids. The germline CDR1 and CDR2 sequences are ENHRY and SYGVKD. V lost 8 bases and J lost 5; bases outside the gene matches: 3. CDR3 nucleotides: TGTGCCATCGGGGGGACAGGGTATGGCTACACCTTC. Residues: CAIGGTGYGYTF.

This rearrangement joins TRBV7-9 to TRBJ1-5; D might be TRBD1 (6 bases). Per germline, CDR1 SEHNR and CDR2 FQNEAQ (reference sequence). This CDR3 is 14 amino acids long. Trimming took 5 bases from V and 4 from J, leaving 12 bases between them. The CDR3 is CASSPGQPNQPQHF. CDR3 sequence (DNA): TGTGCCAGCAGCCCTGGACAGCCGAATCAGCCCCAGCATTTT.

Of note for this clone: A read error may account for a junction end that differs from germline. The chain has TRBV5-6 and TRBJ1-6, with 12 bases aligning to TRBD1. Germline CDR1 is SGHDT and CDR2 is YYEEEE. The CDR3 covers 15 residues. The CDR3 DNA is TGTGCCAGCACCTTGGGACAGGGGGCCAATTCACCCCTCCACTTT. Protein: CASTLGQGANSPLHF.

The chain recombines TRBV5-8 with TRBJ2-1; 7 bases fit TRBD1. V lost 5 bases and J lost 7; bases outside the gene matches: 12. This CDR3 region has 15 residues. Germline V gives CDR1 SGHTS, CDR2 YDEGEE. CDR3 loop: CASRRQGSIRNEQFF. The DNA of the CDR3 is TGTGCCAGCAGGAGACAGGGTTCGATACGAAATGAGCAGTTCTTC. Full variable domain (outside the CDR3, taken from reference TRBV5-8 and TRBJ2-1): EAGVTQSPTHLIKTRGQQATLRCSPISGHTSVYWYQQALGLGLQFLLWYDEGEERNRGNFPPRFSGRQFPNYSSELNVNALELEDSALYLCASRRQGSIRNEQFFGPGTRLTVL.

This chain's CDR3 is CAWSARGPNTEAFF. The CDR3 coding sequence is TGTGCCTGGAGTGCCAGGGGCCCGAACACTGAAGCTTTCTTT. V usage is TRBV30 and J usage is TRBJ1-1; a weak D match, TRBD1 (6 bases). The germline CDR1 and CDR2 sequences are GTSNPN and SVGIG (reference sequence). The CDR3 extends over 14 amino acids. With 1 base removed from V and 1 base from J, the gap between germline ends came to 10 bases.

The V and J genes are TRBV7-9 and TRBJ1-4; D is undetermined. CDR1 is SEHNR and CDR2 is FQNEAQ in the germline V gene (reference sequence). The CDR3 sequence is 13 residues long. Trimming pared 3 bases from V and 5 bases from J, leaving 7 bases between. For the CDR3, the DNA is TGTGCCAGCAGCTTCCGGGAGAATGAAAAACTGTTTTTT. Translated, it gives CASSFRENEKLFF. Combining the CDR3 with reference TRBV7-9 and TRBJ1-4 gives the whole variable domain DTGVSQNPRHKITKRGQNVTFRCDPISEHNRLYWYRQTLGQGPEFLTYFQNEAQLEKSRLLSDRFSAERPKGSFSTLEIQRTEQGDSAMYLCASSFRENEKLFFGSGTQLSVL.

This clone appeared once. The rearrangement links TRBV6-1 to TRBJ2-5, with 7 bases identical to TRBD1. The germline gives CDR1 MNHNS, CDR2 SASEGT. V shed 3 bases, J shed 5 bases, and the junction held 9 bases outside the gene matches. The CDR3 loop spans 15 amino acids. CDR3 sequence: CASSDAGGIWETQYF. For the CDR3, the DNA is TGTGCCAGCAGTGACGCAGGGGGTATTTGGGAGACCCAGTACTTC.

This chain connects TRBV6-5 to TRBJ1-3; weak D call: TRBD1 (6 bases). The CDR3 extends over 14 amino acids. The V gene lost 10 bases and the J gene lost 0 bases, with 13 bases spanning the gap. The germline V gene has CDR1 MNHEY and CDR2 SVGAGI. CDR3: CATKQGPSGNTIYF. Written as DNA, the CDR3 is TGTGCCACCAAACAGGGTCCCTCTGGAAACACCATATATTTT.

The rearrangement joins TRBV10-3 to TRBJ2-7, with TRBD1 identical over 8 bases. CDR3 size: 15 residues. Germline CDR1 and CDR2: ENHRY and SYGVKD. With V trimmed by 5 bases and J by 1 base, 7 bases remained unmatched. The CDR3 reads CAISRGQGMSYEQYF. Here the CDR3 DNA reads TGTGCCATCAGTCGCGGACAGGGAATGTCCTACGAGCAGTACTTC.